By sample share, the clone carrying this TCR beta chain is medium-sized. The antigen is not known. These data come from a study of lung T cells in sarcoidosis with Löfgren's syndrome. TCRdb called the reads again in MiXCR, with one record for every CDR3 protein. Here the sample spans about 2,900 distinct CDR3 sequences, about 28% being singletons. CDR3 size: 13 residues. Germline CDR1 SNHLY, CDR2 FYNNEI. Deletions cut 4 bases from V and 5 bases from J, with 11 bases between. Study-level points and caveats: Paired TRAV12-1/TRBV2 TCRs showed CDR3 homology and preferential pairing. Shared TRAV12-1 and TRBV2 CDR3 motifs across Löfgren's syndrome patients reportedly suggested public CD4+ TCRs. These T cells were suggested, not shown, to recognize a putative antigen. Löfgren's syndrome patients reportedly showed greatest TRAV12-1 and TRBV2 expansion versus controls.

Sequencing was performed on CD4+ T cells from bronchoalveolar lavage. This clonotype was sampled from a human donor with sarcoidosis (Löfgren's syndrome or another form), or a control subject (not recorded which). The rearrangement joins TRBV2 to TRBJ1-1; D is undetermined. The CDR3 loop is CASSVGTGTEAFF. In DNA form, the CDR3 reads TGTGCCAGCAGTGTGGGAACGGGGACTGAAGCTTTCTTT. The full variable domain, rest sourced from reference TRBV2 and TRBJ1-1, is EPEVTQTPSHQVTQMGQEVILRCVPISNHLYFYWYRQILGQKVEFLVSFYNNEISEKSEIFDDQFSVERPDGSNFTLKIRSTKLEDSAMYFCASSVGTGTEAFFGQGTRLTVV.